The 22 T cell receptor beta chains reported below all come from one sample, sequenced in a study of T cell repertoires in cytomegalovirus infection. Each CDR3 protein gets one entry after TCRdb re-called the reads with MiXCR. Among roughly 230,000 distinct CDR3 sequences listed, under 25% were seen once. Source material: CD8+ T cells from PBMCs. All receptors derive from a human donor in good health (CMV status not recorded). Some clones in this sample may be carry-over from other donors' samples.

In its sample, this clonotype was seen many times. The chain recombines TRBV29-1 with TRBJ2-1, with TRBD1 matching over 7 bases. The trim removed 4 bases at V and 6 bases at J, leaving 3 bases unmatched. This CDR3 contains 12 residues. From germline, CDR1 is SQVTM and CDR2 ANQGSEA. CDR3 loop: CSVVRQGNEQFF. Here the CDR3 DNA reads TGCAGCGTTGTTAGACAGGGCAATGAGCAGTTCTTC.

This clonotype was recorded a few times. J is TRBJ2-1 and V is TRBV20-1; 9 positions agree with TRBD2. The germline V gene has CDR1 DFQATT and CDR2 SNEGSKA (reference sequence). The trim removed 6 bases at V and 7 bases at J, leaving 10 bases unmatched. The CDR3 extends over 14 amino acids. The CDR3 sequence: CSAPAWRGGNEQFF. Here the CDR3 DNA reads TGCAGTGCCCCGGCCTGGCGGGGGGGTAATGAGCAGTTCTTC.

V is TRBV2 and J is TRBJ2-3; 10 bases line up with TRBD2. V trimming: 7 bases; J trimming: 0 bases; junction bases outside the gene matches: 7. Germline V gene lookup returns CDR1 SNHLY and CDR2 FYNNEI. The CDR3 runs 16 residues. The CDR3 loop reads CASKAGGFTSTDTQYF. DNA of the CDR3: TGTGCCAGCAAAGCGGGGGGGTTCACTAGCACAGATACGCAGTATTTT.

The chain joins TRBV29-1 to TRBJ2-3; 10 positions match TRBD1. Germline CDR1 reads SQVTM; CDR2 reads ANQGSEA. Trimming took 4 bases from V and 6 from J; bases not matched to a gene: 4. The CDR3 spans 13 residues. In DNA form, the CDR3 reads TGCAGCGTTGGGACAGGGGGGGCTGATACGCAGTATTTT. It is translated as CSVGTGGADTQYF.

This clonotype was seen a handful of times. The chain links TRBV28 to TRBJ1-1, with 7 bases that match TRBD1. The CDR3 length is 14 residues. CDR1 MDHEN and CDR2 SYDVKM come from the germline V gene. V lost 3 bases to trimming and J lost 5 bases; unmatched junction nucleotides: 6. CDR3 loop: CASSLRGGLTEAFF. DNA of the CDR3: TGTGCCAGCAGTTTGAGAGGGGGCTTGACTGAAGCTTTCTTT.

This clonotype was recorded many times. The chain uses TRBV7-8 and TRBJ2-7, with D possibly being TRBD1 (6 bases). Germline CDR1 SGHVS, CDR2 FQNEAQ. Trimming took 1 base from V and 3 from J, leaving 16 bases between them. The CDR3 length is 16 residues. Here the CDR3 DNA reads TGTGCCAGCAGCTTAGGGTCCTTGGGACAAAACTACGAGCAGTACTTC. Its translation is CASSLGSLGQNYEQYF.

On this clonotype: With a much larger clone just one base away, this may be a read error. The rearrangement joins TRBV7-2 to TRBJ2-5; D is perhaps TRBD1 (6 bases). The CDR3 has 14 residues. V lost 6 bases to trimming and J lost 5 bases, with 16 bases between them. CDR1 and CDR2 (germline): SGHTA, FQGNSA. CDR3 in DNA: TGTGCCAGCAGATTTACAGGGTTTCGGGAGACCCAGTACTTC. Residues: CASRFTGFRETQYF.

This clonotype turned up a few times. The chain links TRBV27 to TRBJ2-2; the D gene is possibly TRBD1 (6 bases). V was clipped by 5 bases and J by 5 bases, with 15 bases between them. The CDR3 consists of 15 residues. CDR1 is MNHEY, CDR2 SMNVEV, per germline (reference sequence). The CDR3 region is CASSTGHIGTGELFF. CDR3 DNA sequence: TGTGCCAGCAGTACGGGACACATCGGAACCGGGGAGCTGTTTTTT.

This clonotype was seen ten or more times. This chain uses TRBV27 with TRBJ2-3; D uncertain. CDR3 size: 15 residues. Per the germline V gene, CDR1 is MNHEY and CDR2 is SMNVEV (reference sequence). V was shortened by 0 bases and J by 6 bases, with 13 bases between the two germline ends. This chain's CDR3 is CASSLSSAPRDTQYF. CDR3 in DNA: TGTGCCAGCAGTTTATCGTCGGCCCCCCGCGATACGCAGTATTTT.

This clonotype showed up many times. The chain carries TRBV7-7 and TRBJ2-2; 14 bases align to TRBD2. Germline assignment: CDR1 SSHAT and CDR2 FNYEAQ (reference sequence). Trimming removed 5 bases from V and 4 bases from J; junction bases left unmatched: 6. The CDR3 is 17 amino acids. The CDR3 loop reads CASSHLGTSGGTGELFF. The DNA for the CDR3 is TGTGCCAGCAGCCACCTCGGGACTAGCGGGGGCACCGGGGAGCTGTTTTTT.

The V and J genes are TRBV2 and TRBJ2-1, with a possible D match to TRBD1 (5 bases). The ends were cut back, 6 bases at V and 4 bases at J, with 19 bases in the middle. The CDR3 has 16 residues. Germline CDR1 reads SNHLY; CDR2 reads FYNNEI. The CDR3 region is CASRGRSDKSYNEQFF. The CDR3 DNA reads TGTGCCAGCAGGGGAAGGTCGGACAAATCTTACAATGAGCAGTTCTTC.

In its sample, this clonotype was seen a few times. The V and J genes are TRBV4-1 and TRBJ1-1; D might be TRBD1 (6 bases). CDR1 and CDR2 from the germline V gene are MGHRA and YSYEKL. V lost 2 bases to trimming and J lost 2 bases, with 12 bases between them. This CDR3 contains 15 residues. As DNA, the CDR3 is TGCGCCAGCAGCCAAATACCGGGACATAACACTGAAGCTTTCTTT. It codes for CASSQIPGHNTEAFF.

This clonotype came up many times. The CDR3 coding sequence is TGTGCCAGCAGCTTAGATGGTGAGGGCCGGAACACTGAAGCTTTCTTT. This codes for CASSLDGEGRNTEAFF. The chain is built from TRBV7-2 and TRBJ1-1; D ambiguous. This CDR3 comprises 16 residues. V lost 1 base, J lost 1 base, and 13 bases lay in between. The V gene's germline CDR1 is SGHTA and CDR2 FQGNSA.

The chain recombines TRBV13 with TRBJ1-2, with D hard to call. The CDR3 covers 15 residues. V lost 5 bases and J lost 0, with 13 bases in between. Looked up from germline, CDR1 is PRHDT and CDR2 is FYEKMQ (reference sequence). CDR3 amino acids: CASSPLREANYGYTF. DNA for the CDR3: TGTGCCAGCAGCCCCCTGCGGGAAGCTAACTATGGCTACACCTTC.

This clonotype has a handful of counts. The V and J genes are TRBV20-1 and TRBJ1-5; 9 bases align to TRBD1. The V gene end was trimmed by 5 bases and the J gene end by 2 bases; junction bases not matched to a gene: 7. Germline V CDR1 and CDR2: DFQATT, SNEGSKA (reference sequence). The length of the CDR3 is 15 residues. The CDR3 protein is CSAFSRTGGNQPQHF. In DNA, the CDR3 is TGCAGTGCTTTTTCCCGGACAGGGGGCAATCAGCCCCAGCATTTT.

Ten or more counts support this clonotype. This sequence joins TRBV7-9 and TRBJ1-4; tentative D call: TRBD1 (6 bases). Germline CDR1 and CDR2: SEHNR and FQNEAQ (reference sequence). The CDR3 has 15 amino acids. Trimming stripped 1 base from V and 7 bases from J, with 13 bases between. The CDR3: CASSLGTERFEKLFF. The CDR3 nucleotides read TGTGCCAGCAGCTTAGGGACAGAGCGGTTTGAAAAACTGTTTTTT. Full variable domain (remainder filled in from reference TRBV7-9 and TRBJ1-4): DTGVSQNPRHKITKRGQNVTFRCDPISEHNRLYWYRQTLGQGPEFLTYFQNEAQLEKSRLLSDRFSAERPKGSFSTLEIQRTEQGDSAMYLCASSLGTERFEKLFFGSGTQLSVL.

The gene calls are TRBV28 and TRBJ1-2, with a tentative D call TRBD1 (5 bases). This CDR3 is built from 16 residues. The V end lost 4 bases, the J end lost 3 bases, and 18 bases lay between the germline ends. Germline loops: CDR1 MDHEN, CDR2 SYDVKM. CDR3 nucleotide sequence: TGTGCCAGCAGTTCCCTCGGGCGGGGGGTCGACTATGGCTACACCTTC. This translates into CASSSLGRGVDYGYTF.

This clonotype was observed a few times. The chain uses TRBV20-1 and TRBJ1-2, with D possibly TRBD1 on 6 matching bases. CDR1 is DFQATT and CDR2 is SNEGSKA in the germline V gene (reference sequence). Trimming shortened V by 6 bases and J by 4 bases, and 18 bases separated the two germline ends. This CDR3 has 14 amino acids. Written as DNA, the CDR3 is TGCAGTGCCCCAGTGGGGGGCCCAACCTATGGCTACACCTTC. Amino acids: CSAPVGGPTYGYTF.

The chain uses TRBV20-1 and TRBJ1-1; D is unresolved. CDR3 size: 11 residues. Germline V lookup: CDR1 DFQATT, CDR2 SNEGSKA (reference sequence). Trimming stripped 2 bases from V and 6 bases from J, with 7 bases between. CDR3 bases: TGCAGTGCTAGACAGATGCCTGAAGCTTTCTTT. Amino acids: CSARQMPEAFF.

This clonotype was counted a few times. V usage is TRBV27 and J usage is TRBJ1-6; D unclear. The CDR3 extends over 15 amino acids. The V end was cut by 8 bases, the J end by 5 bases, with 16 bases between. Germline V gives CDR1 MNHEY, CDR2 SMNVEV (reference sequence). CDR3 amino acids: CASSEDGVNNSPLHF. The CDR3 coding sequence is TGTGCCAGCTCGGAAGACGGGGTTAATAATTCACCCCTCCACTTT.

This chain uses TRBV6-5 with TRBJ1-2; unclear D gene. Germline V CDR1 and CDR2: MNHEY, SVGAGI. Trimming pared 0 bases from V and 2 bases from J, leaving 10 bases between. The CDR3 sequence is 15 residues long. The CDR3 region is CASSYSADLNYGYTF. In DNA form, the CDR3 reads TGTGCCAGCAGTTACTCGGCAGACTTAAACTATGGCTACACCTTC.

This clonotype was counted a few times. This chain connects TRBV2 to TRBJ2-3; D is perhaps TRBD2 (5 bases). Germline V lookup: CDR1 SNHLY, CDR2 FYNNEI. This CDR3 comprises 13 residues. V gave up 7 bases and J gave up 4 bases, with 12 bases separating them. The CDR3 nucleotides read TGTGCCAGCAAGACTACATCATCAGATACGCAGTATTTT. It encodes CASKTTSSDTQYF.